This TCR beta chain was obtained from a study of T cell changes during pregnancy in multiple sclerosis. Method: immunoSEQ multiplex PCR; TCRdb's copy keeps in-frame clones and lacks some. The repertoire holds around 100,000 clones, with 85% to 95% as singletons. Germline loops: CDR1 SGDLS, CDR2 YYNGEE. Trimming shortened V by 3 bases and J by 3 bases, and 15 bases separated the two germline ends. CDR3 length: 15 amino acids. The source is a female donor with multiple sclerosis, enrolled in a pregnancy study. This material consisted of peripheral blood, taken after pregnancy. The rearrangement links TRBV9 to TRBJ1-2, with TRBD1 as a possible D gene (6 bases). The CDR3 reads CASSAEIGTYYGYTF. In nucleotides, the CDR3 is TGTGCCAGCAGCGCCGAAATCGGGACATACTATGGCTACACCTTC.